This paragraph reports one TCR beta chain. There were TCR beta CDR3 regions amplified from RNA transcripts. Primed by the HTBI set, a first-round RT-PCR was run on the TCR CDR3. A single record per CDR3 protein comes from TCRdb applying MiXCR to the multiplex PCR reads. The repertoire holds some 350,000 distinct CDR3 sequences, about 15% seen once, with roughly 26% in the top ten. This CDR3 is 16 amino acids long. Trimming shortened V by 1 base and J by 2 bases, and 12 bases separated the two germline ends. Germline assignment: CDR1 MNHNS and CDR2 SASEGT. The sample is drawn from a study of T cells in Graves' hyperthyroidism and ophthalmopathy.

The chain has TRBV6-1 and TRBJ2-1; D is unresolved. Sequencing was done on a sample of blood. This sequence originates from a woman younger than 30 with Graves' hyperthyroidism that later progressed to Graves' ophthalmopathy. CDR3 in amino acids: CASSEGAALAYNEQFF. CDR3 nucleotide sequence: TGTGCCAGCAGTGAAGGGGCGGCGTTGGCCTACAATGAGCAGTTCTTC.